The clone carrying this TCR beta chain occurred once. The antigen is undetermined. The data originate from a study of cytomegalovirus exposure and HLA in healthy donors. The PCR had 60 Vbeta and 13 Jbeta primers. Assay: immunoSEQ multiplex PCR; the TCRdb copy retains only in-frame clones and omits some. The table lists around 140,000 clones, about 80% of them singletons. This CDR3 contains 19 residues. V was pared by 5 bases and J by 0 bases, with 14 bases of the junction left unmatched. Participants comprised healthy donors of bone marrow. Study-level points and caveats: The study listed about 150 cytomegalovirus-associated TCR beta chains.

This rearrangement joins TRBV5-3 to TRBJ1-6, with 7 bases lining up with TRBD1. TRBV5-3 is recorded as an ORF, its role being uncertain. The material sequenced was PBMCs. This clonotype was obtained from a young woman in good health and CMV-seropositive. CDR3 in amino acids: CARSPTGWLRPSYNSPLHF. DNA of the CDR3: TGTGCCAGAAGTCCGACAGGGTGGCTACGTCCCTCCTATAATTCACCCCTCCACTTT.